Following are 23 T cell receptor beta chains from one sample sequenced in a study of vaccination and CD4 T cells after COVID-19. Their target antigens are unknown. The assay that was used to sequence DNA from cultured CD4+ T cells was the Oncomine TCR Beta short-read assay. From the PCR reads, TCRdb called clonotypes with MiXCR, one entry per CDR3 protein. The table lists over 15,000 distinct CDR3 sequences, around 52% of them singletons. Time point denoted: late sampling 161 to 241 days after vaccination in a few convalescent patients. Treatment given: approximately 10-day PBMC culture with coronavirus spike peptide pools or control peptides (ViraFEST assay). Sequenced here: CD4+ T cells from blood, cultured in vitro, sampled about 7 months after SARS-CoV-2 vaccination. The receptors originated from a human donor who had recovered from COVID-19.

This clonotype came up a few times. CDR3 in amino acids: CASSSSGGRRETQYF. In DNA form, the CDR3 reads TGTGCCAGCAGCTCAAGCGGGGGCCGCCGGGAGACCCAGTACTTC. V gene TRBV7-9 combines with J gene TRBJ2-5; 8 bases agree with TRBD2. J gave up 5 bases and V 4 bases, and 9 bases lay outside the gene matches. Per germline, CDR1 SEHNR and CDR2 FQNEAQ (reference sequence). The CDR3 loop spans 15 amino acids.

CDR3 region: CASSSTGGGDYGYTF. The CDR3 DNA sequence: TGTGCCAGCAGTTCGACAGGGGGTGGGGACTATGGCTACACCTTC. The rearrangement joins TRBV28 to TRBJ1-2; 9 nucleotides align to TRBD1. Trimming at V came to 4 bases and at J to 3 bases, leaving 6 bases not matched to a gene. CDR3 size: 15 residues. Germline V CDR1 and CDR2: MDHEN, SYDVKM.

CDR3 in DNA: TGCAGTGCTCAGCCGGACAGGGGTCACACTGAAGCTTTCTTT. Translated: CSAQPDRGHTEAFF. V and J are TRBV20-1 and TRBJ1-1; 9 nucleotides line up with TRBD1. The ends lost 5 bases at V and 3 bases at J; junction bases unmatched: 7. Germline-derived CDR1 and CDR2 are DFQATT and SNEGSKA (reference sequence). There are 14 residues in the CDR3.

CDR3 DNA sequence: TGTGCCAGCAGCTTCCCGGGGGAAGAGACCCAGTACTTC. Protein product: CASSFPGEETQYF. The J gene is TRBJ2-5, the V gene TRBV7-2; weak D call: TRBD2 (6 bases). CDR1 and CDR2 (germline): SGHTA, FQGNSA. The CDR3 has 13 residues. V was cut by 3 bases and J by 3 bases, with 8 bases left in between.

The gene calls are TRBV6-1 and TRBJ1-6; TRBD1 matches at 10 bases. The germline V gene encodes CDR1 MNHNS and CDR2 SASEGT. J was trimmed by 1 base and V by 10 bases; bases with no gene match: 7. The CDR3 is 16 amino acids. The CDR3 region has the DNA TGTGCCATCCAACCGGGACAGGGGTCCTATAATTCACCCCTCCACTTT. This gives the protein CAIQPGQGSYNSPLHF.

J is TRBJ2-1 and V is TRBV20-1; TRBD2 matches 14 bases. The germline V gene encodes CDR1 DFQATT and CDR2 SNEGSKA (reference sequence). The CDR3 has 18 residues. After removal of 3 bases from V and 4 bases from J, the junction contained 11 bases not matched to a gene. This chain's CDR3 is CSASIIVTSGRGYNEQFF. CDR3 nucleotide sequence: TGCAGTGCTAGTATCATTGTGACTAGCGGGAGGGGATACAATGAGCAGTTCTTC.

The chain uses TRBV15 and TRBJ1-3; 10 bases match TRBD1. J was trimmed by 3 bases and V by 1 base; bases with no gene match: 3. CDR1 is LNHNV and CDR2 is YYDKDF in the germline V gene (reference sequence). The CDR3 extends over 16 amino acids. DNA of the CDR3: TGTGCCACCAGCAGAGGACAGGGGGCGCATGGAAACACCATATATTTT. This encodes CATSRGQGAHGNTIYF.

In this sample, this clonotype turned up a few times. The chain couples TRBV4-1 to TRBJ2-4; D unresolved. Germline-derived CDR1 and CDR2 are MGHRA and YSYEKL. Trimming took off 0 bases at V and 15 bases at J, with 15 bases between the two ends. This CDR3 spans 13 amino acids. CDR3 in amino acids: CASSQESYTSGYF. Here the CDR3 DNA reads TGCGCCAGCAGCCAAGAAAGCTATACATCAGGGTACTTC.

The chain joins TRBV6-5 to TRBJ2-5; D gene uncertain. The CDR3 runs to 12 residues. Trimming took 3 bases from V and 4 from J, leaving 6 bases between them. Germline loops: CDR1 MNHEY, CDR2 SVGAGI. The CDR3 region is CASSYTGETQYF. CDR3 DNA sequence: TGTGCCAGCAGTTATACCGGAGAGACCCAGTACTTC.

The chain is built from TRBV6-7 and TRBJ2-5; TRBD2 matches at 13 bases. TRBV6-7 is known as an ORF, though its function is uncertain. The CDR3 contains 15 residues. The V segment lost 6 bases and the J segment 2 bases; nucleotides outside the gene matches: 3. CDR3 sequence (DNA): TGTGCCAGCAGGTCGACTAGCGGGGGGCAAGAGACCCAGTACTTC. Residues: CASRSTSGGQETQYF.

The V call is TRBV10-3, the J call TRBJ1-1; D not resolved. CDR1 ENHRY and CDR2 SYGVKD come from the germline V gene. Between the trimmed V and J ends, which lost 4 bases and 2 bases, there was a span of 11 bases. The CDR3 extends over 14 amino acids. CDR3 DNA sequence: TGTGCCATCAGTGGGTCATCGGCAAACACTGAAGCTTTCTTT. It is translated as CAISGSSANTEAFF.

This clonotype was recorded a few times. This chain connects TRBV20-1 to TRBJ2-5; TRBD1 matches at 9 bases. From germline, CDR1 is DFQATT and CDR2 SNEGSKA (reference sequence). V shed 3 bases, J shed 12 bases, and the junction held 11 bases outside the gene matches. The CDR3 is made up of 13 amino acids. The CDR3 region has the DNA TGCAGTGCTAGGCCGGGACAGGGAACGGCCGAGTACTTC. Protein: CSARPGQGTAEYF.

With regard to this clonotype: One end of the junction is discordant with germline, which a read error may explain. V usage is TRBV7-2 and J usage is TRBJ2-3, with 9 bases lining up with TRBD2. Germline V gene lookup returns CDR1 SGHTA and CDR2 FQGNSA. This CDR3 is built from 15 residues. CDR3 residues: CASSLFSRGGGGANF. DNA for the CDR3: TGTGCCAGCAGCTTATTCTCGCGGGGGGGAGGGGGTGCGAATTTT.

This clonotype was observed a few times. The chain links TRBV11-1 to TRBJ2-5, with D maybe TRBD2 (5 bases). The CDR3 spans 17 residues. In germline, CDR1 is SGHAT, CDR2 FQDESV (reference sequence). The V end was cut by 2 bases, the J end by 2 bases, with 18 bases between. The CDR3 sequence: CASSLREVGSLQETQYF. CDR3 sequence (DNA): TGTGCCAGCAGCTTAAGAGAAGTAGGGAGCCTACAAGAGACCCAGTACTTC.

J is TRBJ2-7 and V is TRBV14, with a weak D call TRBD2 (7 bases). The CDR3 consists of 14 residues. Germline CDR1 and CDR2: SGHDN and FVKESK. V was shortened by 8 bases and J by 4 bases, with 18 bases between the two germline ends. CDR3 nucleotides: TGTGCCAGCGGGTTTTCCGGGGGGCCTTACGAGCAGTACTTC. Translating gives CASGFSGGPYEQYF.

The V call is TRBV20-1, the J call TRBJ1-2; D is unclear. The CDR3 has 15 amino acids. From germline, CDR1 is DFQATT and CDR2 SNEGSKA (reference sequence). Trimming removed 0 bases at V and 6 bases at J, with 17 bases between. This CDR3 is CSARDPRTGPHGYTF. As DNA, the CDR3 is TGCAGTGCTAGAGACCCGCGGACGGGCCCCCATGGCTACACCTTC.

This clonotype has just a few counts. This chain uses TRBV15 with TRBJ1-4, with D possibly TRBD1 on 5 matching bases. V dropped 1 base and J dropped 6 bases, with 12 bases sitting between them. This CDR3 spans 15 amino acids. Germline values: CDR1 LNHNV, CDR2 YYDKDF (reference sequence). CDR3 DNA: TGTGCCACCAGCAGAGTTGGGACCAGGGATGAAAAACTGTTTTTT. It encodes CATSRVGTRDEKLFF.

The chain joins TRBV2 to TRBJ1-6; TRBD1 agrees at 8 bases. Trimming removed 5 bases from V and 10 bases from J; junction bases left unmatched: 7. Germline CDR1 and CDR2: SNHLY and FYNNEI. The CDR3 consists of 14 residues. CDR3 sequence reads: CASSPGQGYSPLHF. The CDR3 coding sequence is TGTGCCAGCAGTCCTGGACAGGGTTACTCACCCCTCCACTTT.

The chain is built from TRBV6-1 and TRBJ1-6; D is uncertain. The V end lost 3 bases, the J end lost 4 bases, and 16 bases lay between the germline ends. Germline CDR1 and CDR2: MNHNS and SASEGT. The CDR3 sequence is 17 residues long. DNA of the CDR3: TGTGCCAGCAGTGATCGGCAGGCCGAGAGTTATAATTCACCCCTCCACTTT. Amino acids: CASSDRQAESYNSPLHF.

The V and J genes are TRBV24-1 and TRBJ1-5, with D possibly TRBD1 on 5 matching bases. There are 15 residues in the CDR3. The germline V and J ends were trimmed by 2 bases and 2 bases, with 9 bases remaining between them. Per germline, CDR1 KGHDR and CDR2 SFDVKD. The CDR3 region has the DNA TGTGCCACCAGTGATTCGGGGCAGGGCAATCAGCCCCAGCATTTT. It is translated as CATSDSGQGNQPQHF.

This clonotype was observed a few times. V and J are TRBV7-3 and TRBJ2-2; 7 positions match TRBD1. The CDR3 runs to 17 residues. The V gene's germline CDR1 is SGHTA and CDR2 FQGTGA. After removal of 5 bases from V and 6 bases from J, the junction contained 15 bases not matched to a gene. This CDR3 is CASSPRPGTEEPGELFF. The CDR3 nucleotides read TGTGCCAGCAGCCCCCGCCCCGGGACAGAGGAGCCCGGGGAGCTGTTTTTT.

This sequence joins TRBV6-1 and TRBJ1-1; D might be TRBD1 (5 bases). Germline lookup yields CDR1 MNHNS and CDR2 SASEGT. With 4 bases removed from V and 1 base from J, the gap between germline ends came to 10 bases. The CDR3 covers 14 residues. The CDR3 region is CASSVEGTNTEAFF. The CDR3 bases are TGTGCCAGCAGTGTTGAGGGGACGAACACTGAAGCTTTCTTT.

The chain couples TRBV5-4 to TRBJ1-1; D ambiguous. Germline lookup yields CDR1 SGHNT and CDR2 YYREEE (reference sequence). V was clipped by 0 bases and J by 2 bases, with 8 bases between them. The CDR3 loop spans 14 amino acids. CDR3 sequence: CASSLGAQNTEAFF. The DNA of the CDR3 is TGTGCCAGCAGCTTGGGGGCCCAAAACACTGAAGCTTTCTTT. Based on the CDR3 plus reference TRBV5-4 and TRBJ1-1, the full variable domain is ETGVTQSPTHLIKTRGQQVTLRCSSQSGHNTVSWYQQALGQGPQFIFQYYREEENGRGNFPPRFSGLQFPNYSSELNVNALELDDSALYLCASSLGAQNTEAFFGQGTRLTVV.